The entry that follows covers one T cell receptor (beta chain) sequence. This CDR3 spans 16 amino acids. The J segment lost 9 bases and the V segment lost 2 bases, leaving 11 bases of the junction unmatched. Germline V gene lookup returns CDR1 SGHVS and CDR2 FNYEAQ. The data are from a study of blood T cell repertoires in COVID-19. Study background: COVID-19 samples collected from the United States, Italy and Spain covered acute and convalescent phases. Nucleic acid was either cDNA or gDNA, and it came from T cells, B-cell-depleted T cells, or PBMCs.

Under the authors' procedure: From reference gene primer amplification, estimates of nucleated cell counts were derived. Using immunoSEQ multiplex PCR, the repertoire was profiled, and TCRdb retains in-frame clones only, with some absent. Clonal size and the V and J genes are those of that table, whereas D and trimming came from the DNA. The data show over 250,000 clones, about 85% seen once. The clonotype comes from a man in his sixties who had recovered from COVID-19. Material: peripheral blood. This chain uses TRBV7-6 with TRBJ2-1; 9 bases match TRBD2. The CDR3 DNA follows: TGTGCCAGCAGCTTACTTTTTGCGCTAGCGGGGAGTGAGCAGTTCTTC. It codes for CASSLLFALAGSEQFF.